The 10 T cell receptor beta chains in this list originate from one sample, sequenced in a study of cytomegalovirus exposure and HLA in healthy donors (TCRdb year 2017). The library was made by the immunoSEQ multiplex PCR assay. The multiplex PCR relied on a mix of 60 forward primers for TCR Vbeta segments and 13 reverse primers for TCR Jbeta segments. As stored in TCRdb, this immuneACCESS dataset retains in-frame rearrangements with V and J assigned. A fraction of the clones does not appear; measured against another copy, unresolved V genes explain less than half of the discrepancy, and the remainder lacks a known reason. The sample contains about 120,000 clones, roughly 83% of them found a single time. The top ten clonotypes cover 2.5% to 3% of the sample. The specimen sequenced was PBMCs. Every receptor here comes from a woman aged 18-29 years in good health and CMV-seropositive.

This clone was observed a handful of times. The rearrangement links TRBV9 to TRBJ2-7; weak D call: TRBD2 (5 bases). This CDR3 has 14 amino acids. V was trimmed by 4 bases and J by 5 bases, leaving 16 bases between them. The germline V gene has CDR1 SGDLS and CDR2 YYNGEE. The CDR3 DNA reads TGTGCCAGCAGCCCGGCGGGCCGGCCAGACGAGCAGTACTTC. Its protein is CASSPAGRPDEQYF.

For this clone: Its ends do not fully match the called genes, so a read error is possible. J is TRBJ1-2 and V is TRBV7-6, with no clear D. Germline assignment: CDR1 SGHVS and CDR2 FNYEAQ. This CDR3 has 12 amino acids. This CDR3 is CASTIISGQLHF. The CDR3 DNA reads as TGTGCCAGCACCATAATTAGTGGGCAGCTCCACTTC.

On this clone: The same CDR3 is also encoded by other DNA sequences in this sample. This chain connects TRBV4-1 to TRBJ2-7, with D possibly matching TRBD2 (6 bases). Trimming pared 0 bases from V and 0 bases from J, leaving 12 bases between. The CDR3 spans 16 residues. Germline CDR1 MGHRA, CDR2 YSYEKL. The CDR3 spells CASSQDRTGGSYEQYF. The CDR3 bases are TGCGCCAGCAGCCAAGATCGAACCGGGGGCTCCTACGAGCAGTACTTC.

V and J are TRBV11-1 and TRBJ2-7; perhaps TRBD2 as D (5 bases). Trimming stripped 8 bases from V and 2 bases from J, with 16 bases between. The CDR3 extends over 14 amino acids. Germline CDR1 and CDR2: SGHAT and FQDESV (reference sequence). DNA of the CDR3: TGTGCCAGCCAAAGCGGAATGATGCCCTACGAGCAGTACTTC. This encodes CASQSGMMPYEQYF.

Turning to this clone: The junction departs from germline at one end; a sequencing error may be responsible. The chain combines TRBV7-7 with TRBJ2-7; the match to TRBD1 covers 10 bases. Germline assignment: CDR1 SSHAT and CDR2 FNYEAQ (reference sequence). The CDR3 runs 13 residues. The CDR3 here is CASSRDRGDEQYF. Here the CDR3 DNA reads TGTGCTAGCAGCCGGGACAGGGGCGACGAGCAGTACTTC.

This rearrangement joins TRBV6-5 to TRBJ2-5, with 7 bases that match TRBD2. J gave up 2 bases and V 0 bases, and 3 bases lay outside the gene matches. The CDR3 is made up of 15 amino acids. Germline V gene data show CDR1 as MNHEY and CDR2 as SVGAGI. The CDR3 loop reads CASSYSRRGQETQYF. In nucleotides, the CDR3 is TGTGCCAGCAGTTACTCCCGGCGGGGGCAAGAGACCCAGTACTTC.

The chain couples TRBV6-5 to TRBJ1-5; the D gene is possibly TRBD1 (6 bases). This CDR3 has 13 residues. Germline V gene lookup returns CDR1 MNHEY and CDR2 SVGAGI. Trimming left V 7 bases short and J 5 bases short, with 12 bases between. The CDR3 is CASTAGAYQPQHF. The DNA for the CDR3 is TGTGCCAGCACTGCAGGGGCGTATCAGCCCCAGCATTTT.

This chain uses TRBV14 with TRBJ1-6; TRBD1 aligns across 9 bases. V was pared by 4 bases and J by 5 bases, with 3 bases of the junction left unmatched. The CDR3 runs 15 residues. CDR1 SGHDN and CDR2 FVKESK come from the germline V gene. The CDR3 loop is CASSLRDRDNSPLHF. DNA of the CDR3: TGTGCCAGCAGCCTCCGGGACAGGGATAATTCACCCCTCCACTTT.

The CDR3 sequence: CASSQRGGAAEAFF. The DNA of the CDR3 is TGTGCCAGCAGCCAAAGGGGGGGGGCAGCTGAAGCTTTCTTT. The chain links TRBV4-2 to TRBJ1-1; the D gene is possibly TRBD1 (6 bases). Trimming pared 2 bases from V and 6 bases from J, leaving 13 bases between. CDR1 is LGHNA, CDR2 YNFKEQ, per germline. The CDR3 runs to 14 residues.

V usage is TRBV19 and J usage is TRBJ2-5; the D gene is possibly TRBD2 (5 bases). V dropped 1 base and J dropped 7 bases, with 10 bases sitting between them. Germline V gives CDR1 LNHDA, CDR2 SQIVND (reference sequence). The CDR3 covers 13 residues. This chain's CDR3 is CASSIGARGTQYF. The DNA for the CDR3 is TGTGCCAGTAGTATAGGGGCCCGGGGGACCCAGTACTTC.